One sample yielded the 28 T cell receptor beta chains listed below, sequenced in a study of blood T cell repertoires in COVID-19. Profiled with immunoSEQ multiplex PCR; TCRdb holds only in-frame clones, not every one. The sample lists over 150,000 clones; around nine tenths were seen once. Input material: peripheral blood. These receptors were obtained from a man between 45 and 60 years old with COVID-19, enrolled during active disease.

The CDR3 DNA sequence: TGTGCCTGGGAGCGGGCTGGCGGGTCGGCCCAGTACTTC. Amino acids: CAWERAGGSAQYF. The chain is built from TRBV30 and TRBJ2-5; weak D call: TRBD2 (6 bases). CDR3 size: 13 residues. Germline lookup yields CDR1 GTSNPN and CDR2 SVGIG (reference sequence). Trimming shortened V by 5 bases and J by 9 bases, and 19 bases separated the two germline ends.

The chain combines TRBV12-5 with TRBJ1-1; the D gene is possibly TRBD1 (5 bases). The CDR3 covers 15 residues. Germline V CDR1 and CDR2: LGHNT, FRNRAP. V lost 5 bases and J 1 base, leaving 14 bases between the germline ends. The CDR3 coding sequence is TGTGCTAGTGGTACAGGTTTGAGAGGGAACACTGAAGCTTTCTTT. Its translation: CASGTGLRGNTEAFF.

The J gene is TRBJ1-6, the V gene TRBV7-9; the D gene is possibly TRBD1 (6 bases). Germline loops: CDR1 SEHNR, CDR2 FQNEAQ (reference sequence). The V end lost 5 bases, the J end lost 4 bases, and 9 bases lay between the germline ends. There are 14 residues in the CDR3. This chain's CDR3 is CASSRDTYNSPLHF. As DNA, the CDR3 is TGTGCCAGCAGCCGGGACACATATAATTCACCCCTCCACTTT.

The CDR3 sequence is CASSNRDRQETQYF. The CDR3 nucleotides are TGTGCCAGCAGCAACCGGGACAGACAAGAGACCCAGTACTTC. This chain links TRBV21-1 with TRBJ2-5; TRBD1 is taken as the D call from the table, unchecked against the DNA. TRBV21-1 is a pseudogene segment. This CDR3 has 14 amino acids.

The chain is built from TRBV4-3 and TRBJ2-7; 12 bases are a match to TRBD1. The CDR3 consists of 16 residues. CDR1 and CDR2 from the germline V gene are LGHNA and YSLEER. Germline trimming cut 5 bases from V and 0 bases from J; bases unmatched to any gene: 5. The CDR3 here is CASSWGQGAPSYEQYF. For the CDR3, the DNA is TGCGCCAGCAGCTGGGGACAGGGGGCTCCCTCCTACGAGCAGTACTTC.

A single count supports this clone. The rearrangement joins TRBV7-3 to TRBJ2-5; 8 positions agree with TRBD2. The CDR3 loop spans 15 amino acids. V shed 5 bases and J 4 bases; nucleotides not matched to a gene: 9. Germline V gene lookup returns CDR1 SGHTA and CDR2 FQGTGA. As DNA, the CDR3 is TGTGCCAGCAGCGACCGGACTAGCTCCGGAGAGACCCAGTACTTC. Its translation is CASSDRTSSGETQYF.

This sequence joins TRBV14 and TRBJ1-1, with D possibly being TRBD1 (6 bases). Looked up from germline, CDR1 is SGHDN and CDR2 is FVKESK. The CDR3 is 14 amino acids. V lost 2 bases and J 4 bases, leaving 11 bases between the germline ends. The CDR3 DNA sequence: TGTGCCAGCAGCCAACAGGGGTGGGGCACTGAAGCTTTCTTT. Translation gives CASSQQGWGTEAFF. Filled out from reference TRBV14 and TRBJ1-1, the complete variable domain reads EAGVTQFPSHSVIEKGQTVTLRCDPISGHDNLYWYRRVMGKEIKFLLHFVKESKQDESGMPNNRFLAERTGGTYSTLKVQPAELEDSGVYFCASSQQGWGTEAFFGQGTRLTVV.

The gene calls are TRBV4-1 and TRBJ1-2; tentative D call: TRBD1 (6 bases). The germline V gene has CDR1 MGHRA and CDR2 YSYEKL. CDR3 length: 15 amino acids. The V and J ends lost 2 bases and 1 base respectively, with 11 bases between them. The CDR3 region is CASSQPGQLNYGYTF. Written as DNA, the CDR3 is TGCGCCAGCAGCCAACCCGGACAGCTTAACTATGGCTACACCTTC.

The V call is TRBV19, the J call TRBJ1-1, with D unclear. The V gene lost 4 bases and the J gene lost 0 bases, with 12 bases spanning the gap. Germline lookup yields CDR1 LNHDA and CDR2 SQIVND (reference sequence). The CDR3 is 15 amino acids. CDR3: CASSTYSQMNTEAFF. CDR3 in DNA: TGTGCCAGTAGTACCTACAGCCAGATGAACACTGAAGCTTTCTTT. The full variable domain, its missing parts supplied by reference TRBV19 and TRBJ1-1, is DGGITQSPKYLFRKEGQNVTLSCEQNLNHDAMYWYRQDPGQGLRLIYYSQIVNDFQKGDIAEGYSVSREKKESFPLTVTSAQKNPTAFYLCASSTYSQMNTEAFFGQGTRLTVV.

The chain carries TRBV2 and TRBJ1-5; D is ambiguous. The ends were cut back, 6 bases at V and 6 bases at J, with 12 bases in the middle. The germline CDR1 and CDR2 sequences are SNHLY and FYNNEI. The CDR3 loop spans 13 amino acids. CDR3 DNA sequence: TGTGCCAGCAGGCCCAGACTCGGTCAGCCCCAGCATTTT. Protein: CASRPRLGQPQHF.

The chain joins TRBV15 to TRBJ2-7, with D possibly matching TRBD2 (5 bases). The CDR3 is 15 residues long. V dropped 0 bases and J dropped 0 bases, with 9 bases sitting between them. CDR1 is LNHNV and CDR2 is YYDKDF in the germline V gene (reference sequence). The CDR3 protein is CATSRESGSSYEQYF. CDR3 nucleotide sequence: TGTGCCACCAGCAGAGAGTCGGGAAGCTCCTACGAGCAGTACTTC. Full variable domain (missing parts from reference TRBV15 and TRBJ2-7): DAMVIQNPRYQVTQFGKPVTLSCSQTLNHNVMYWYQQKSSQAPKLLFHYYDKDFNNEADTPDNFQSRRPNTSFCFLDIRSPGLGDTAMYLCATSRESGSSYEQYFGPGTRLTVT.

A single count supports this clone. The rearrangement joins TRBV4-3 to TRBJ2-2; 8 bases match TRBD1. The CDR3 extends over 15 amino acids. Trimming at V came to 0 bases and at J to 6 bases, leaving 3 bases not matched to a gene. The V gene's germline CDR1 is LGHNA and CDR2 YSLEER. The CDR3 nucleotides are TGCGCCAGCAGCCAAGACGGGACAGGAGCCGGGGAGCTGTTTTTT. Translating gives CASSQDGTGAGELFF.

This chain links TRBV3-1 (or the pseudogene TRBV3-2) with TRBJ1-2; tentative D call: TRBD1 (6 bases). The CDR3 is made up of 13 amino acids. The germline V gene encodes CDR1 LGHDT and CDR2 YNNKEL (reference sequence). V dropped 2 bases and J dropped 4 bases, with 8 bases sitting between them. The CDR3 sequence is CASSQSRGYGYTF. CDR3 sequence (DNA): TGTGCCAGCAGCCAATCCAGGGGCTATGGCTACACCTTC.

This sequence joins TRBV7-2 and TRBJ2-1; no clear D. The CDR3 is made up of 13 amino acids. V lost 4 bases and J lost 10, with 14 bases in between. Per germline, CDR1 SGHTA and CDR2 FQGNSA. The CDR3 DNA is TGTGCCAGCAGCTCAGCCTTAGAGAACGAGCAGTTCTTC. Encoded protein: CASSSALENEQFF.

This chain links TRBV6-1 with TRBJ2-1, with D possibly TRBD1 on 6 matching bases. Trimming stripped 3 bases from V and 8 bases from J, with 17 bases between. Germline CDR1 reads MNHNS; CDR2 reads SASEGT. CDR3 size: 15 residues. The chain's CDR3 is CASSDPSLGADEQFF. CDR3 nucleotide sequence: TGTGCCAGCAGTGATCCCAGCTTGGGGGCCGATGAGCAGTTCTTC.

The chain uses TRBV27 and TRBJ2-7; 8 bases match TRBD1. Germline CDR1 MNHEY, CDR2 SMNVEV (reference sequence). V was clipped by 5 bases and J by 5 bases; unmatched bases: 8. This CDR3 region has 14 residues. CDR3 nucleotide sequence: TGTGCCAGCAGTGTCCAGACAGGGGTTGACGAGCAGTACTTC. This gives the protein CASSVQTGVDEQYF.

The V and J genes are TRBV9 and TRBJ1-1, with TRBD1 matching over 7 bases. Germline CDR1 SGDLS, CDR2 YYNGEE. This CDR3 comprises 12 residues. V lost 0 bases and J lost 8; bases outside the gene matches: 1. The CDR3 DNA follows: TGTGCCAGCAGCGTAGAGGGGGCGGAAGCTTTCTTT. It yields the protein CASSVEGAEAFF.

The V gene is TRBV6-5, the J gene TRBJ2-7; 8 bases map to TRBD1. This CDR3 region has 12 residues. V lost 6 bases to trimming and J lost 2 bases; unmatched junction nucleotides: 0. Per germline, CDR1 MNHEY and CDR2 SVGAGI. The CDR3 sequence is CASRGQAYEQYF. For the CDR3, the DNA is TGTGCCAGCAGGGGACAGGCCTACGAGCAGTACTTC.

The rearrangement uses TRBV11-2 and TRBJ2-1, with TRBD2 identical over 11 bases. Trimming at V came to 4 bases and at J to 0 bases, leaving 5 bases not matched to a gene. This CDR3 comprises 17 residues. Germline V gives CDR1 SGHAT, CDR2 FQNNGV. The CDR3 DNA follows: TGTGCCAGCAGCTCTAGCGGGGGGTCCAGCTCCTACAATGAGCAGTTCTTC. Its protein is CASSSSGGSSSYNEQFF.

V usage is TRBV6-5 and J usage is TRBJ2-2; D perhaps matches TRBD2 (6 bases). The germline gives CDR1 MNHEY, CDR2 SVGAGI. Trimming stripped 1 base from V and 0 bases from J, with 9 bases between. This CDR3 contains 16 residues. The CDR3 loop is CASSYWGLANTGELFF. As DNA, the CDR3 is TGTGCCAGCAGTTACTGGGGACTTGCGAACACCGGGGAGCTGTTTTTT.

The chain couples TRBV7-3 to TRBJ2-2, with 7 bases lining up with TRBD2. The CDR3 is made up of 17 amino acids. Germline V gene data show CDR1 as SGHTA and CDR2 as FQGTGA. The V gene end was trimmed by 1 base and the J gene end by 0 bases; junction bases not matched to a gene: 5. The CDR3 reads CASSLNPAGANTGELFF. In DNA, the CDR3 is TGTGCCAGCAGCTTAAACCCGGCGGGGGCGAACACCGGGGAGCTGTTTTTT.

The rearrangement joins TRBV28 to TRBJ1-1, with a tentative D call TRBD1 (6 bases). The CDR3 is 15 residues long. The germline V and J ends were trimmed by 1 base and 4 bases, with 13 bases remaining between them. Germline V gene sequence: CDR1 MDHEN, CDR2 SYDVKM. CDR3 sequence reads: CASSLFQGQGTEAFF. DNA of the CDR3: TGTGCCAGCAGTTTATTCCAGGGGCAGGGCACTGAAGCTTTCTTT.

The chain joins TRBV28 to TRBJ1-2; 9 bases line up with TRBD1. The CDR3 is 14 residues long. V lost 4 bases to trimming and J lost 8 bases; unmatched junction nucleotides: 8. In germline, CDR1 is MDHEN, CDR2 SYDVKM. CDR3 sequence: CASSSPGQGLGYTF. CDR3 nucleotide sequence: TGTGCCAGCAGTTCTCCGGGACAGGGACTCGGCTACACCTTC.

This chain joins TRBV3-1 (or the pseudogene TRBV3-2) and TRBJ2-3; D is unclear. This CDR3 is built from 12 residues. Looked up from germline, CDR1 is LGHDT and CDR2 is YNNKEL (reference sequence). V gave up 3 bases and J gave up 3 bases, with 4 bases separating them. The CDR3 loop reads CASSHRTDTQYF. In nucleotides, the CDR3 is TGTGCCAGCAGCCATCGGACAGATACGCAGTATTTT.

CDR3 coding DNA: TGTGCCAGCAGTTTAAACAGGTGGCAGTGGGAGCTGTTTTTT. Residues: CASSLNRWQWELFF. The V gene is TRBV27, the J gene TRBJ2-2; D is perhaps TRBD1 (5 bases). The CDR3 totals 14 residues. Trimming cost V 2 bases and J 9 bases, with 13 bases left between them. Germline V gene sequence: CDR1 MNHEY, CDR2 SMNVEV (reference sequence).

The chain is built from TRBV5-4 and TRBJ2-3; 8 bases agree with TRBD1. Trimming removed 5 bases from V and 4 bases from J; junction bases left unmatched: 6. This CDR3 region has 14 residues. From germline, CDR1 is SGHNT and CDR2 YYREEE (reference sequence). CDR3 sequence: CASRRTGRADTQYF. CDR3 coding DNA: TGTGCCAGCAGGCGGACAGGGCGGGCAGATACGCAGTATTTT. Full variable domain (remainder filled in from reference TRBV5-4 and TRBJ2-3): ETGVTQSPTHLIKTRGQQVTLRCSSQSGHNTVSWYQQALGQGPQFIFQYYREEENGRGNFPPRFSGLQFPNYSSELNVNALELDDSALYLCASRRTGRADTQYFGPGTRLTVL.

The J gene is TRBJ2-3, the V gene TRBV6-5; a possible D gene is TRBD1 (6 bases). The V gene lost 5 bases and the J gene lost 5 bases, with 17 bases spanning the gap. CDR1 and CDR2 (germline): MNHEY, SVGAGI. This CDR3 is 15 amino acids long. CDR3 loop: CASSPVRGARDTQYF. CDR3 coding DNA: TGTGCCAGCAGTCCCGTCAGGGGAGCCAGAGATACGCAGTATTTT.

The chain joins TRBV19 to TRBJ2-5; 11 nucleotides agree with TRBD1. Germline V gene lookup returns CDR1 LNHDA and CDR2 SQIVND (reference sequence). This CDR3 region has 15 residues. The J segment lost 4 bases and the V segment lost 4 bases, leaving 5 bases of the junction unmatched. The CDR3 sequence is CASSTQGTGGETQYF. The CDR3 DNA sequence: TGTGCCAGTAGTACCCAAGGGACAGGGGGAGAGACCCAGTACTTC.